These 28 T cell receptor beta chains were all obtained from the same sample, sequenced in a study of blood T cell repertoires in COVID-19. Sequencing was performed with immunoSEQ multiplex PCR; in TCRdb, only in-frame clones are kept and a portion is missing. Of roughly 52,000 clones in the sample, around nine tenths were seen once. The specimen was peripheral blood. Receptor source: a man aged 60 to 69 with active COVID-19.

V gene TRBV7-3 combines with J gene TRBJ1-6; 7 nucleotides align to TRBD1. Trimming removed 3 bases from V and 7 bases from J; junction bases left unmatched: 3. The germline V gene encodes CDR1 SGHTA and CDR2 FQGTGA. The length of the CDR3 is 14 residues. DNA of the CDR3: TGTGCCAGCAGCTTGACAGGGACCAATTCACCCCTCCACTTT. This encodes CASSLTGTNSPLHF.

The chain recombines TRBV7-2 with TRBJ2-1; a weak D match, TRBD2 (6 bases). The CDR3 extends over 15 amino acids. Germline CDR1 SGHTA, CDR2 FQGNSA. Between the trimmed V and J ends, which lost 0 bases and 3 bases, there was a span of 9 bases. The CDR3 region has the DNA TGTGCCAGCAGCTTAGCGGGAGGTGTCTACAATGAGCAGTTCTTC. Translating gives CASSLAGGVYNEQFF.

The V gene is TRBV4-2, the J gene TRBJ2-4, with 7 bases aligning to TRBD1. Germline CDR1 and CDR2: LGHNA and YNFKEQ. V gave up 0 bases and J gave up 0 bases; unmatched junction bases: 17. The CDR3 contains 21 residues. CDR3 sequence (DNA): TGTGCCAGCAGCCAAGAACCCTACTCAGGGGGTGTAGTGGTAGCCAAAAACATTCAGTACTTC. Its protein is CASSQEPYSGGVVVAKNIQYF.

The chain combines TRBV28 with TRBJ1-1; possible D gene TRBD1, 6 bases. The CDR3 consists of 14 residues. V was trimmed by 5 bases and J by 1 base, leaving 11 bases between them. Looked up from germline, CDR1 is MDHEN and CDR2 is SYDVKM. Written as DNA, the CDR3 is TGTGCCAGCAGTCGCACGACAGGGAACACTGAAGCTTTCTTT. It specifies CASSRTTGNTEAFF. Using reference TRBV28 and TRBJ1-1 for the parts outside the CDR3, the full variable domain is DVKVTQSSRYLVKRTGEKVFLECVQDMDHENMFWYRQDPGLGLRLIYFSYDVKMKEKGDIPEGYSVSREKKERFSLILESASTNQTSMYLCASSRTTGNTEAFFGQGTRLTVV.

J is TRBJ1-5 and V is TRBV2, with a tentative D call TRBD1 (6 bases). This CDR3 has 14 amino acids. V gave up 3 bases and J gave up 3 bases, with 9 bases separating them. Germline V gene data show CDR1 as SNHLY and CDR2 as FYNNEI. The CDR3 loop is CASSDRGNNQPQHF. CDR3 coding DNA: TGTGCCAGCAGTGACAGGGGTAACAATCAGCCCCAGCATTTT.

The chain uses TRBV5-5 and TRBJ1-6; D not certain. The CDR3 consists of 14 residues. Germline V gives CDR1 SGHKS, CDR2 YYEKEE (reference sequence). The ends were cut back, 4 bases at V and 0 bases at J, with 5 bases in the middle. DNA of the CDR3: TGTGCCAGCAGCAGGAGCTCCTATAATTCACCCCTCCACTTT. This sequence encodes CASSRSSYNSPLHF.

This clone turned up a few times. J is TRBJ2-3 and V is TRBV7-2; D is perhaps TRBD2 (5 bases). The CDR3 runs 14 residues. V lost 4 bases and J lost 5, with 13 bases in between. The germline gives CDR1 SGHTA, CDR2 FQGNSA. This chain's CDR3 is CASSSGDGGDTQYF. As DNA, the CDR3 is TGTGCCAGCAGCTCGGGCGACGGAGGAGATACGCAGTATTTT.

The V and J genes are TRBV6-1 and TRBJ2-1, with 9 bases fitting TRBD1. Germline assignment: CDR1 MNHNS and CDR2 SASEGT. The ends lost 0 bases at V and 5 bases at J; junction bases unmatched: 8. This CDR3 has 17 amino acids. CDR3 sequence reads: CASSEATLGTGNNEQFF. The CDR3 nucleotides read TGTGCCAGCAGTGAAGCGACGTTGGGGACAGGGAACAATGAGCAGTTCTTC.

The rearrangement joins TRBV5-1 to TRBJ2-1; 11 nucleotides agree with TRBD2. With 0 bases clipped from V and 4 bases from J, the junction kept 3 bases outside the gene matches. Looked up from germline, CDR1 is SGHRS and CDR2 is YFSETQ. This CDR3 comprises 16 residues. Written as DNA, the CDR3 is TGCGCCAGCAGCTTGGCCGTAGCGGGAGGGTACAATGAGCAGTTCTTC. Amino acids: CASSLAVAGGYNEQFF. The full variable domain, its missing parts supplied by reference TRBV5-1 and TRBJ2-1, is KAGVTQTPRYLIKTRGQQVTLSCSPISGHRSVSWYQQTPGQGLQFLFEYFSETQRNKGNFPGRFSGRQFSNSRSEMNVSTLELGDSALYLCASSLAVAGGYNEQFFGPGTRLTVL.

CDR3 amino acids: CASSQLAGPPYNEQFF. The CDR3, as DNA: TGTGCCAGCAGCCAACTAGCGGGACCCCCCTACAATGAGCAGTTCTTC. The chain combines TRBV4-2 with TRBJ2-1; TRBD2 matches at 9 bases. CDR1 and CDR2 (germline): LGHNA, YNFKEQ. Unmatched junction bases numbered 4, after V lost 2 bases and J lost 2 bases. The CDR3 is 16 amino acids.

This clone has just a few counts. The rearrangement uses TRBV28 and TRBJ1-6; 8 nucleotides line up with TRBD1. The trim removed 6 bases at V and 10 bases at J, leaving 14 bases unmatched. The CDR3 is 16 residues long. Germline assignment: CDR1 MDHEN and CDR2 SYDVKM. Here the CDR3 reads CASREDRGFRWSPLHF. The CDR3 nucleotides read TGTGCCAGCAGGGAAGACAGGGGATTCCGGTGGTCACCCCTCCACTTT.

The J gene is TRBJ1-2, the V gene TRBV7-2, with 11 nucleotides matching TRBD1. Germline lookup yields CDR1 SGHTA and CDR2 FQGNSA. This CDR3 contains 15 residues. Trimming took 4 bases from V and 2 from J; bases not matched to a gene: 3. The CDR3 loop reads CASSSRTGGNYGYTF. CDR3 coding DNA: TGTGCCAGCAGCTCGCGGACAGGGGGCAACTATGGCTACACCTTC.

The chain employs TRBV19 and TRBJ2-2, with 7 bases matching TRBD1. CDR1 is LNHDA, CDR2 SQIVND, per germline (reference sequence). The CDR3 has 14 residues. The V segment lost 6 bases and the J segment 0 bases; nucleotides outside the gene matches: 1. CDR3 DNA: TGTGCCAGTAGAGACAGGGCGAACACCGGGGAGCTGTTTTTT. Protein: CASRDRANTGELFF.

V is TRBV12-3 or TRBV12-4 and J is TRBJ1-1; TRBD1 is a possible D gene (5 bases). Between the trimmed V and J ends, which lost 4 bases and 5 bases, there was a span of 8 bases. CDR3 length: 12 amino acids. The CDR3 DNA follows: TGTGCCAGCAGTTGGGGGGGAACTGAAGCTTTCTTT. It specifies CASSWGGTEAFF.

The sample holds a few counts of this clone. V and J are TRBV5-6 and TRBJ1-5; TRBD1 aligns across 8 bases. This CDR3 region has 14 residues. V lost 2 bases, J lost 7 bases, and 5 bases stayed unmatched. Germline V gives CDR1 SGHDT, CDR2 YYEEEE. CDR3 amino acids: CASSFMAGGQPQHF. DNA for the CDR3: TGTGCCAGCAGCTTTATGGCAGGGGGCCAGCCCCAGCATTTT.

The V gene is TRBV27, the J gene TRBJ2-4, with D perhaps matching TRBD1 (5 bases). The V gene lost 4 bases and the J gene lost 7 bases, with 14 bases spanning the gap. This CDR3 has 14 residues. Looked up from germline, CDR1 is MNHEY and CDR2 is SMNVEV (reference sequence). CDR3 bases: TGTGCCAGCAGTTCGACAGAAACTGTTAACATTCAGTACTTC. Translating gives CASSSTETVNIQYF.

In its sample, this clone was seen once. The chain couples TRBV7-2 to TRBJ2-5; tentatively, D is TRBD2 (6 bases). CDR3 length equals 16 residues. Germline V lookup: CDR1 SGHTA, CDR2 FQGNSA. V was cut by 1 base and J by 4 bases, with 16 bases left in between. In DNA form, the CDR3 reads TGTGCCAGCAGCTTAGAGGGTCGACTAGTCGGAGAGACCCAGTACTTC. Amino acid sequence: CASSLEGRLVGETQYF.

This clone was observed a few times. At one end, the junction sequence differs from germline, possibly due to a read error. The chain employs TRBV7-2 and TRBJ2-7, with D perhaps matching TRBD2 (5 bases). The CDR3 totals 12 residues. Germline CDR1 SGHTA, CDR2 FQGNSA. The chain's CDR3 is CASSLVGSSAHF. The CDR3 DNA reads TGTGCCAGCAGCTTAGTGGGTAGTAGCGCCCACTTC.

The CDR3 nucleotides are TGCGCCAGCAGGAGGGGCATAGGGACAGGCTACGAGCAGTACTTC. This sequence encodes CASRRGIGTGYEQYF. The chain carries TRBV4-1 and TRBJ2-7; 8 bases are shared with TRBD1. Germline trimming cut 6 bases from V and 3 bases from J; bases unmatched to any gene: 10. CDR3 length: 15 amino acids. Looked up from germline, CDR1 is MGHRA and CDR2 is YSYEKL.

This clone has only a few counts. The V gene is TRBV27, the J gene TRBJ2-3; D remains unclear. Germline V gene data show CDR1 as MNHEY and CDR2 as SMNVEV (reference sequence). CDR3 length equals 14 residues. V was pared by 3 bases and J by 1 base, with 8 bases between. The CDR3 spells CASSLVAGTDTQYF. CDR3 nucleotides: TGTGCCAGCAGTTTGGTCGCGGGCACAGATACGCAGTATTTT.

This clone was seen once. V usage is TRBV19 and J usage is TRBJ2-1; a weak D match, TRBD2 (5 bases). The CDR3 is 14 residues long. From germline, CDR1 is LNHDA and CDR2 SQIVND (reference sequence). Trimming cost V 8 bases and J 0 bases, with 11 bases left between them. The chain's CDR3 is CASRRESSYNEQFF. For the CDR3, the DNA is TGTGCCAGTCGAAGGGAGAGCTCCTACAATGAGCAGTTCTTC.

The chain uses TRBV3-1 (or the pseudogene TRBV3-2) and TRBJ2-5; 11 positions match TRBD2. The junction had 6 bases not matched to a gene; V was cut back by 1 base and J by 5 bases. CDR1 LGHDT and CDR2 YNNKEL come from the germline V gene (reference sequence). There are 16 residues in the CDR3. The CDR3 loop is CASSQVRSSGGETQYF. In DNA, the CDR3 is TGTGCCAGCAGCCAAGTAAGGTCTAGCGGGGGGGAGACCCAGTACTTC.

This clone was seen a handful of times. The V call is TRBV19, the J call TRBJ1-5; 8 bases match TRBD1. J lost 7 bases, V lost 5 bases, and 10 bases had no gene match. The germline V gene has CDR1 LNHDA and CDR2 SQIVND (reference sequence). The CDR3 extends over 15 amino acids. The CDR3 bases are TGTGCCAGTAGTGTTTCTAACAGGGGGGAACAGCCCCAGCATTTT. It yields the protein CASSVSNRGEQPQHF. The complete variable domain, with remaining parts taken from reference TRBV19 and TRBJ1-5, reads DGGITQSPKYLFRKEGQNVTLSCEQNLNHDAMYWYRQDPGQGLRLIYYSQIVNDFQKGDIAEGYSVSREKKESFPLTVTSAQKNPTAFYLCASSVSNRGEQPQHFGDGTRLSIL.

The chain recombines TRBV27 with TRBJ2-1; TRBD2 matches at 9 bases. This CDR3 contains 15 residues. Trimming took 6 bases from V and 3 from J; bases not matched to a gene: 6. Germline loops: CDR1 MNHEY, CDR2 SMNVEV (reference sequence). The CDR3 coding sequence is TGTGCCAGCAGCCAACTAGCGGGTGACTACAATGAGCAGTTCTTC. Protein sequence: CASSQLAGDYNEQFF.

The rearrangement joins TRBV5-1 to TRBJ2-7; D perhaps matches TRBD1 (6 bases). CDR3 length equals 13 residues. CDR1 is SGHRS and CDR2 is YFSETQ in the germline V gene. V was pared by 2 bases and J by 2 bases, with 8 bases between. The CDR3 here is CASSFAGAYEQYF. DNA of the CDR3: TGCGCCAGCAGCTTTGCAGGGGCCTACGAGCAGTACTTC.

V is TRBV5-1 and J is TRBJ1-6; maybe TRBD1 (5 bases). V lost 3 bases to trimming and J lost 4 bases, with 11 bases between them. The CDR3 totals 15 residues. Looked up from germline, CDR1 is SGHRS and CDR2 is YFSETQ. CDR3 region: CASSSFDSYNSPLHF. The CDR3 DNA sequence: TGCGCCAGCAGCTCCTTCGACAGTTATAATTCACCCCTCCACTTT.

CDR3 region: CASSQDPAGDTYNEQFF. The DNA for the CDR3 is TGCGCCAGCAGCCAAGATCCCGCGGGAGATACCTACAATGAGCAGTTCTTC. The V call is TRBV4-1, the J call TRBJ2-1, with 7 bases aligning to TRBD2. V was clipped by 0 bases and J by 2 bases; unmatched bases: 7. CDR3 length equals 17 residues. Looked up from germline, CDR1 is MGHRA and CDR2 is YSYEKL.

This clone has more than one count but fewer than ten. This specimen includes other DNA sequences encoding the same CDR3. The rearrangement joins TRBV11-2 to TRBJ2-7; D call uncertain. Trimming removed 0 bases at V and 3 bases at J, with 6 bases between. Germline V lookup: CDR1 SGHAT, CDR2 FQNNGV. The CDR3 consists of 13 residues. CDR3 sequence (DNA): TGTGCCAGCAGCTTAGATCGAGGCTACGAGCAGTACTTC. It encodes CASSLDRGYEQYF. Looking up the rest from reference TRBV11-2 and TRBJ2-7 gives the full variable domain: EAGVAQSPRYKIIEKRQSVAFWCNPISGHATLYWYQQILGQGPKLLIQFQNNGVVDDSQLPKDRFSAERLKGVDSTLKIQPAKLEDSAVYLCASSLDRGYEQYFGPGTRLTVT.